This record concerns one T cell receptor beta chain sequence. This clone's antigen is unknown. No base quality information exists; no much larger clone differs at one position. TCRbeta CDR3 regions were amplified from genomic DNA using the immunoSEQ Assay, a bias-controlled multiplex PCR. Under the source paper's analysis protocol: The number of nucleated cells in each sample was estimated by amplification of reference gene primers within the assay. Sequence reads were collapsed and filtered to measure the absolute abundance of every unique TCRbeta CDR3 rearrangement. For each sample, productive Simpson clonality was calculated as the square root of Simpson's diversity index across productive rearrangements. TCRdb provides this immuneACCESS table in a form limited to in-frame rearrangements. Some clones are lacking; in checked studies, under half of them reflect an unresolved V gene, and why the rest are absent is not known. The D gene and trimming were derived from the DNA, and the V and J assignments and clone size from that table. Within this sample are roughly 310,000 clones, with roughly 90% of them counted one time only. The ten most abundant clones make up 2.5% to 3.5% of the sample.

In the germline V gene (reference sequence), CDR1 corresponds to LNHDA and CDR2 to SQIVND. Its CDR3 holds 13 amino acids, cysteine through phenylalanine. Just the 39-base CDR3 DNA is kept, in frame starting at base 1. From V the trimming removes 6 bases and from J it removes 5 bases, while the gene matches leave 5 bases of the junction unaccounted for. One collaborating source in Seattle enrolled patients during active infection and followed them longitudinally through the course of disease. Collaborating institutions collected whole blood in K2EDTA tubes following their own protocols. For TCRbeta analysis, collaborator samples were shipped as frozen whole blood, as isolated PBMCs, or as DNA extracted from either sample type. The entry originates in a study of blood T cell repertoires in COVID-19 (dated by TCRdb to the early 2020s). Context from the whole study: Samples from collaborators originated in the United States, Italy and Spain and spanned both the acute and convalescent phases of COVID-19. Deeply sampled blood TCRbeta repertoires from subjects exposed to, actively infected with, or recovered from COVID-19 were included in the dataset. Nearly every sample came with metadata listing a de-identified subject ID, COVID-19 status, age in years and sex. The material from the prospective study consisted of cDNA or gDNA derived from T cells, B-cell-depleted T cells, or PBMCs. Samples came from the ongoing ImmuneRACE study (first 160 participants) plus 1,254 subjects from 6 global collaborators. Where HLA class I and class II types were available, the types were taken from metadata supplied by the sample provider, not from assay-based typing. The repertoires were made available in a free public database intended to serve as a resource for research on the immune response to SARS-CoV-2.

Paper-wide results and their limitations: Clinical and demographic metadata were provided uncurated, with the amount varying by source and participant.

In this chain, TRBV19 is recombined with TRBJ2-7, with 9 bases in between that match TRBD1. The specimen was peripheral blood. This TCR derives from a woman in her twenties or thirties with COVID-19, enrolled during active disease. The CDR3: CASRDRGSHEQYF. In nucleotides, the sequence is TGTGCCAGTAGGGACAGGGGAAGCCACGAGCAGTACTTC.